This paragraph reports one T cell receptor beta chain. Primers for the PCR totalled 60 Vbeta and 13 Jbeta. Assay: immunoSEQ multiplex PCR; the TCRdb copy retains only in-frame clones and omits some. Of about 84,000 clones in the sample, about 77% are singletons; the top ten hold around 2.3%. This specimen comes from a study of cytomegalovirus exposure and HLA in healthy donors. In germline, CDR1 is SGHTA, CDR2 FQGNSA. The CDR3 sequence is 15 residues long. V was clipped by 5 bases and J by 3 bases; unmatched bases: 6. Specimen: PBMCs. The chain joins TRBV7-2 to TRBJ1-5, with 8 bases aligning to TRBD1. This clonotype was sampled from a male donor in good health and CMV-seropositive. Written as DNA, the CDR3 is TGTGCCAGCAGCCCCACAGGGGGACCCAATCAGCCCCAGCATTTT. Encoded protein: CASSPTGGPNQPQHF.